This T cell receptor beta chain was documented in a study of T-cell reconstitution after alpha-beta-depleted transplantation in children. TCRbeta library preparation incorporated unique molecular identifiers. Via MiXCR, TCRdb re-called the PCR reads, giving one row per CDR3 protein. In the table there are 600,000 to 700,000 distinct CDR3 sequences, 15% to 20% of which are singletons. V lost 1 base to trimming and J lost 6 bases, with 7 bases between them. CDR1 is WSHSY and CDR2 is SAAADI in the germline V gene. The CDR3 runs to 13 residues. V is TRBV10-2 and J is TRBJ1-5, with a weak D call TRBD1 (5 bases). The sequencing here drew on PBMCs from the stem cell graft donor, taken from the stem cell graft. The source is a human donor who donated a stem cell graft to a child with acute myeloid leukemia. Written as DNA, the CDR3 is TGCGCCAGCAGTGAGTTCGGGGCTCAGCCCCAGCATTTT. Translation: CASSEFGAQPQHF.